This T cell receptor (beta chain) was found in a study of human T cells and chemical hapten exposure. About the research overall: Patch tests containing 0.01% DPC, applied to the upper back, were read at 6 days.

Using its own MiXCR run on the RACE reads, TCRdb lists one record per CDR3 protein. The sample comprises about 82,000 distinct CDR3 sequences, 10% to 15% of which are singletons, and approximately 5% rests with the top ten. In this sample, this clonotype turned up a few times. Its antigen is still unknown. Overall study results and limits: It should be noted that donors had alopecia, so their immune response may differ from healthy people's.

Looked up from germline, CDR1 is SGHDN and CDR2 is FVKESK. This CDR3 is built from 15 residues. The V and J ends lost 2 bases and 3 bases respectively, with 14 bases between them. Indicated time point: patch test 3, about 24 weeks after DPC sensitization. Treatment reported: therapeutic diphenylcyclopropenone sensitization with weekly scalp DPC. The sample was whole blood, taken in connection with sensitization to the hapten diphenylcyclopropenone (DPC). This TCR was sampled from a woman aged 45-65 years with alopecia areata. Some clones in this sample may be carry-over from other donors' samples. V usage is TRBV14 and J usage is TRBJ2-7, with D possibly matching TRBD1 (5 bases). The CDR3 DNA reads as TGTGCCAGCAGCCAAAGGACAAGCTCTTACTACGAGCAGTACTTC. It yields the protein CASSQRTSSYYEQYF.